The entry below gives a single T cell receptor beta chain sequence along with its context. Its antigen is not yet known. Base qualities were left out, and no much larger clone turns up one base away. The immunoSEQ Assay, a bias-controlled multiplex PCR, was used to amplify TCRbeta CDR3 regions from genomic DNA. In the source study's methods: The number of nucleated cells in each sample was estimated from the amplification of reference gene primers within the assay. To quantify the absolute abundance of each unique TCRbeta CDR3 rearrangement, sequence reads were collapsed and filtered. For each sample, productive Simpson clonality was calculated by taking the square root of Simpson's diversity index across productive rearrangements. In its TCRdb copy, this immuneACCESS table keeps in-frame sequences only and misses some clones. Where compared with another copy, unresolved V genes explain less than half of these, and the others have no known cause. V and J calls and clone size are copied from that table; D and trimming were computed from the DNA. The sample table shows hundreds of thousands of clones, and about nine tenths are seen once. The ten largest clonotypes hold roughly 12% of the sample.

At one collaborating source in Seattle, patients were enrolled during active infection and were followed longitudinally through the course of disease. Whole blood was collected in K2EDTA tubes by collaborating institutions according to the institutions' own protocols. For TCRbeta analysis, collaborator samples were shipped as frozen whole blood, as isolated PBMCs, or as DNA extracted from either sample type. The data are from a study of blood T cell repertoires in COVID-19 (dated by TCRdb to the early 2020s). For the study in its entirety: Samples covering the acute and convalescent phases of COVID-19 were provided by collaborators in the United States, Italy and Spain. A de-identified subject ID, COVID-19 status, age in years and sex were almost always included in the sample metadata. Subjects who had been exposed to COVID-19, were actively infected with it, or had recovered from it provided the deeply sampled blood TCRbeta repertoires that made up the dataset. The samples were drawn from the first 160 participants of the ongoing ImmuneRACE study and from about 1,200 subjects provided by 6 global collaborators. The repertoires were made available in a free public database intended to serve as a resource for research on the immune response to SARS-CoV-2. Where available, HLA class I and class II types were obtained from metadata supplied by the sample provider rather than from assay-based typing. The prospective study material was composed of cDNA or gDNA derived from T cells, B-cell-depleted T cells, or PBMCs.

Compared with germline, V lacks 6 bases and J lacks 10 bases; bases without a gene match: 12. The germline V gene provides CDR1 SQVTM and CDR2 ANQGSEA. From the cysteine up to the phenylalanine, the CDR3 has a length of 14 residues. Only the CDR3 part of the read is kept: 42 bases, read in frame from the first base. Results and caveats for the whole study, not just this receptor: Clinical and demographic metadata were provided uncurated, with the amount varying by source and participant.

The receptor was isolated from a woman aged 45-65 years with COVID-19, enrolled during active disease. The V and J segments used are TRBV29-1 and TRBJ2-1; 10 bases in the middle match TRBD1. Sequenced sample: peripheral blood. CDR3 sequence: CSVVGTGAVEEQFF. The DNA is as follows: TGCAGCGTGGTCGGGACAGGGGCGGTCGAGGAGCAGTTCTTC.